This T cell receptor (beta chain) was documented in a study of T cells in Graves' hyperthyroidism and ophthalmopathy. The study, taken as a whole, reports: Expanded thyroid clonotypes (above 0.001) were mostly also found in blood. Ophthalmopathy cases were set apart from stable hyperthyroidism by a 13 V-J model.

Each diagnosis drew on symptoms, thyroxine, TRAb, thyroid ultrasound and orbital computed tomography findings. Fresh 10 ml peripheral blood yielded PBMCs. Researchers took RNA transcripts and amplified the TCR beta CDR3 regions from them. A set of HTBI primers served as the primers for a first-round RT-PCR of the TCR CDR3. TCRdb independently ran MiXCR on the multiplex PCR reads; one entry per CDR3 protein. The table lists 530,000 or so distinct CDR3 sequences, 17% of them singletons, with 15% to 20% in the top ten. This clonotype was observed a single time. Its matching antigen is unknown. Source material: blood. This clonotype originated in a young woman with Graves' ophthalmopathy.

CDR3 sequence (DNA): TGTGCCAGCAGTGAACAGGGGGGGGCCTCGTATCAGCCCCAGCATTTT. Its translation is CASSEQGGASYQPQHF. The chain combines TRBV6-1 with TRBJ1-5; 7 bases are a match to TRBD1. The V gene end was trimmed by 2 bases and the J gene end by 5 bases; junction bases not matched to a gene: 9. Per the germline V gene, CDR1 is MNHNS and CDR2 is SASEGT. The CDR3 length is 16 residues.